This T cell receptor beta chain was recorded in a study of T cell repertoires in cytomegalovirus infection. Study information: Both recently identified HLA-C-restricted and well-studied HLA-B-restricted CMV epitopes were used in the study. Shared public TCR beta signatures pointed to both CMV infection and a matching HLA type.

The germline gives CDR1 SEHNR, CDR2 FQNEAQ (reference sequence). CDR3 length: 16 amino acids. With 5 bases clipped from V and 7 bases from J, the junction kept 9 bases outside the gene matches. TCRdb called the reads again in MiXCR, with one record for every CDR3 protein. The sample records 750,000 to 950,000 distinct CDR3 sequences, around 29% being singletons. This clonotype came up once. The target antigen is unknown. V gene TRBV7-9 combines with J gene TRBJ1-6; 9 positions agree with TRBD1. This receptor was identified in a human donor in good health (CMV status not recorded). Some clones in this sample may be carry-over from other donors' samples. Sequences were derived from cultured CD8+ T cells from PBMCs, sampled from culture after CMV antigen stimulation. In DNA, the CDR3 is TGTGCCAGCAGCGATGACAGGGGGTTCTCGAATTCACCCCTCCACTTT. Protein: CASSDDRGFSNSPLHF.